This T cell receptor beta chain was sequenced during a study of identical twins. Template switching added a universal primer binding site, and final cDNA carried unique molecular identifiers. TCRdb recomputed calls from the 5' RACE reads with MiXCR, one row per CDR3 protein. The data contain about 240,000 distinct CDR3 sequences, 7.5% of them singletons. V was clipped by 2 bases and J by 1 base, with 9 bases between them. Germline CDR1 reads MGHRA; CDR2 reads YSYEKL. The CDR3 consists of 15 residues. This clonotype was seen a handful of times. Its matching antigen is unknown. Findings and caveats of the study: The study drew conclusions from cross-sectional statistical analysis, not from following the same donors. Whereas memory repertoires showed no such difference, abundant cord blood beta clonotypes carried fewer insertions.

These data also formed part of another study, on yellow fever vaccine responses in identical twins. That report adds: The authors reported partly convergent, partly personalized vaccine responses in identical twins.

The TCR was taken from a woman aged 18-35 years in good health. The rearrangement links TRBV4-1 to TRBJ2-1, with a tentative D call TRBD2 (5 bases). Sequencing was performed on CD8+ T cells sorted from blood. This CDR3 reads CASSQLGSSYNEQFF. Written as DNA, the CDR3 is TGCGCCAGCAGCCAACTGGGGAGTTCCTACAATGAGCAGTTCTTC.